Reported below is one T cell receptor beta chain. Antigen specificity is unknown. The sample comes from a study of CD8 T cells in Susac syndrome. The RNA, roughly 0.45 to 1 ug, was put through reverse transcription using random hexamers. Amplification of TCR beta CDR3 used immunoSEQ multiplex PCR across 54 Vbeta and 13 Jbeta. TCRdb analysed the immunoSEQ multiplex PCR reads with MiXCR anew, one entry per CDR3 protein. Of 160,000 or so distinct CDR3 sequences detected, 94% appear once; the ten largest clones hold about 0.095%. V was trimmed by 5 bases and J by 3 bases, leaving 11 bases between them. There are 13 residues in the CDR3. CDR1 MNHNY and CDR2 SVGAGI come from the germline V gene (reference sequence). General observations from the study: As acknowledged by the study, its TCR sequencing and HLA analysis included a relatively small number of individuals.

Sequencing of TCR beta was carried out in blood CD8+ and CD4+ T cells. Included as multiple sclerosis controls were treatment-naive patients who had stable or active relapsing-remitting disease. Sequenced: CD4+ T cells from PBMCs. The receptor's source is a human donor with multiple sclerosis. This rearrangement joins TRBV6-6 to TRBJ2-7; D perhaps matches TRBD1 (5 bases). The CDR3 bases are TGTGCCAGCAGTGTGCAGGGCGGCTACGAGCAGTACTTC. It translates to CASSVQGGYEQYF.